This passage covers 26 T cell receptor beta chains from one sample sequenced in a study of T-cell reconstitution after alpha-beta-depleted transplantation in children. Unique molecular identifiers were incorporated during preparation of the TCRbeta library. One entry per CDR3 protein results from TCRdb running MiXCR on the PCR reads. The sample has around 400,000 distinct CDR3 sequences; about a tenth are singletons. The sequencing used PBMCs from the stem cell graft donor, collected from the stem cell graft. These TCRs come from a human donor who donated a stem cell graft to a child with acute myeloid leukemia.

In this sample, this clonotype turned up a few times. The genes are TRBV21-1 and TRBJ2-5; the table's D gene call, TRBD2, was not cross checked with the DNA. TRBV21-1 is reported as a pseudogene. The CDR3 has 14 amino acids. The CDR3 loop is CARTDSGEQETQYF. DNA of the CDR3: TGTGCCAGAACGGATTCGGGAGAGCAAGAGACCCAGTACTTC.

The chain recombines TRBV15 with TRBJ2-3; D unclear. CDR1 and CDR2 (germline): LNHNV, YYDKDF (reference sequence). V dropped 5 bases and J dropped 1 base, with 7 bases sitting between them. The CDR3 has 13 residues. This chain's CDR3 is CATSWAGTDTQYF. For the CDR3, the DNA is TGTGCCACCAGCTGGGCCGGCACAGATACGCAGTATTTT.

This clonotype has more than one count but fewer than ten. The rearrangement links TRBV2 to TRBJ1-2; unclear D gene. The V gene lost 2 bases and the J gene lost 7 bases, with 11 bases spanning the gap. CDR1 and CDR2 from the germline V gene are SNHLY and FYNNEI. The CDR3 length is 13 residues. In DNA, the CDR3 is TGTGCCAGCAGTGAAAAGCCGACATCTGGCTACACCTTC. Amino acid sequence: CASSEKPTSGYTF. The full variable domain, with the rest looked up from reference TRBV2 and TRBJ1-2, is EPEVTQTPSHQVTQMGQEVILRCVPISNHLYFYWYRQILGQKVEFLVSFYNNEISEKSEIFDDQFSVERPDGSNFTLKIRSTKLEDSAMYFCASSEKPTSGYTFGSGTRLTVV.

V usage is TRBV20-1 and J usage is TRBJ2-3, with TRBD2 as a possible D gene (6 bases). V was clipped by 2 bases and J by 1 base, with 19 bases between them. Looked up from germline, CDR1 is DFQATT and CDR2 is SNEGSKA (reference sequence). The CDR3 totals 17 residues. CDR3 DNA: TGCAGTGCTAGACCGTTAGCGGACGTAGTGGGCACAGATACGCAGTATTTT. Residues: CSARPLADVVGTDTQYF.

This clonotype was counted a few times. CDR3 protein: CASSLAAGGGYEQYF. CDR3 coding DNA: TGTGCCAGCAGCTTAGCGGCGGGAGGAGGTTACGAGCAGTACTTC. This sequence joins TRBV7-8 and TRBJ2-7, with TRBD2 matching 8 bases. The CDR3 extends over 15 amino acids. Unmatched junction bases numbered 5, after V lost 0 bases and J lost 4 bases. CDR1 is SGHVS and CDR2 is FQNEAQ in the germline V gene.

The chain carries TRBV15 and TRBJ2-1; TRBD2 matches 9 bases. Germline values: CDR1 LNHNV, CDR2 YYDKDF (reference sequence). CDR3 length: 14 amino acids. With 5 bases clipped from V and 8 bases from J, the junction kept 7 bases outside the gene matches. The CDR3 region is CATSERAGGYEQFF. CDR3 sequence (DNA): TGTGCCACCAGCGAGAGAGCGGGGGGATATGAGCAGTTCTTC. The full variable domain, in which reference TRBV15 and TRBJ2-1 provide the parts outside the CDR3, is DAMVIQNPRYQVTQFGKPVTLSCSQTLNHNVMYWYQQKSSQAPKLLFHYYDKDFNNEADTPDNFQSRRPNTSFCFLDIRSPGLGDTAMYLCATSERAGGYEQFFGPGTRLTVL.

There are a few counts of this clonotype. This chain uses TRBV5-1 with TRBJ2-6, with D maybe TRBD1 (6 bases). Germline CDR1 is SGHRS and CDR2 is YFSETQ. V was trimmed by 0 bases and J by 0 bases, leaving 13 bases between them. The CDR3 has 18 amino acids. CDR3 in amino acids: CASSLDSQGTSGANVLTF. The DNA of the CDR3 is TGCGCCAGCAGCTTGGATAGTCAGGGGACCTCTGGGGCCAACGTCCTGACTTTC. The whole variable domain, filled in from reference TRBV5-1 and TRBJ2-6, reads KAGVTQTPRYLIKTRGQQVTLSCSPISGHRSVSWYQQTPGQGLQFLFEYFSETQRNKGNFPGRFSGRQFSNSRSEMNVSTLELGDSALYLCASSLDSQGTSGANVLTFGAGSRLTVL.

This clonotype was counted many times. This sequence joins TRBV20-1 and TRBJ2-5; 7 bases agree with TRBD2. J was trimmed by 6 bases and V by 7 bases; bases with no gene match: 11. Germline V CDR1 and CDR2: DFQATT, SNEGSKA (reference sequence). The CDR3 covers 13 residues. CDR3 nucleotide sequence: TGCAGTGTAACGGGCGGGAGCGCTAAGACCCAGTACTTC. This codes for CSVTGGSAKTQYF.

Worth noting for this clonotype: The junction and the germline gene differ at one end; a read error may be behind it. The chain combines TRBV29-1 with TRBJ1-2, with TRBD1 matching over 10 bases. The germline V gene encodes CDR1 SQVTM and CDR2 ANQGSEA. The CDR3 has 12 amino acids. The CDR3 region is CSVVLDRGDLAF. CDR3 DNA sequence: TGCAGCGTTGTTTTGGACAGGGGGGATTTGGCCTTC.

This clonotype is a singleton in its sample. The V and J genes are TRBV6-1 and TRBJ1-5; no reliable D call. CDR3 length: 14 amino acids. Trimming took off 6 bases at V and 2 bases at J, with 11 bases between the two ends. The germline V gene has CDR1 MNHNS and CDR2 SASEGT. As DNA, the CDR3 is TGTGCCAGCAGCCTCTCGTACGGCAATCAGCCCCAGCATTTT. Residues: CASSLSYGNQPQHF.

The chain links TRBV20-1 to TRBJ2-1, with TRBD2 identical over 12 bases. The CDR3 runs 15 residues. V shed 6 bases, J shed 7 bases, and the junction held 10 bases outside the gene matches. From germline, CDR1 is DFQATT and CDR2 SNEGSKA (reference sequence). DNA of the CDR3: TGCAGTGCGGCCTCCGGGACTAGCGGGTTAAATGAGCAGTTCTTC. Translating gives CSAASGTSGLNEQFF.

The genes are TRBV12-3 or TRBV12-4 and TRBJ2-5; a possible D gene is TRBD2 (7 bases). The V and J ends lost 6 bases and 5 bases respectively, with 16 bases between them. The CDR3 is made up of 14 amino acids. DNA for the CDR3: TGTGCCAGCAGCAGGGGAGGGCCATGGGAGACCCAGTACTTC. Protein sequence: CASSRGGPWETQYF.

The chain is built from TRBV5-6 and TRBJ2-7; maybe TRBD2 (5 bases). Germline CDR1 and CDR2: SGHDT and YYEEEE. Trimming cost V 2 bases and J 0 bases, with 12 bases left between them. The CDR3 extends over 15 amino acids. The chain's CDR3 is CASSFGGVLSYEQYV. The CDR3 bases are TGTGCCAGCAGCTTCGGAGGTGTACTCTCCTACGAGCAGTACGTC.

This clonotype has only a few counts. The chain joins TRBV12-3 or TRBV12-4 to TRBJ1-1, with TRBD1 matching 9 bases. The trim removed 6 bases at V and 5 bases at J, leaving 7 bases unmatched. This CDR3 is 14 amino acids long. For the CDR3, the DNA is TGTGCCAGCAGCCGGACAGGGGCGGAGACTGAAGCTTTCTTT. It translates to CASSRTGAETEAFF.

This clonotype was observed a handful of times. This rearrangement joins TRBV29-1 to TRBJ2-7; D possibly corresponds to TRBD1 (6 bases). This CDR3 has 13 amino acids. CDR1 and CDR2 (germline): SQVTM, ANQGSEA. V was cut by 5 bases and J by 3 bases, with 14 bases left in between. The CDR3 here is CSVLGQGGYEQYF. CDR3 bases: TGCAGCGTTCTAGGACAAGGGGGCTACGAGCAGTACTTC.

The sample holds a few counts of this clonotype. The rearrangement uses TRBV6-2 or TRBV6-3 and TRBJ2-7; 9 nucleotides agree with TRBD1. CDR3 size: 14 residues. Looked up from germline, CDR1 is MNHEY and CDR2 is SVGEGT. The V gene end was trimmed by 2 bases and the J gene end by 9 bases; junction bases not matched to a gene: 8. In nucleotides, the CDR3 is TGTGCCAGCAGTTACACGGGACAGGGAGAGCGGCAGTACTTC. It encodes CASSYTGQGERQYF.

The table lists this clonotype with a few counts. The V call is TRBV6-1, the J call TRBJ1-6; TRBD1 matches 7 bases. The V and J ends lost 1 base and 13 bases, in that order; junction bases with no gene match: 7. CDR3 length equals 14 residues. Germline lookup yields CDR1 MNHNS and CDR2 SASEGT. The DNA for the CDR3 is TGTGCCAGCAGTGAAGGGACAGGCTCCAGCCCCCTCCACTTT. As protein: CASSEGTGSSPLHF.

CDR3 DNA sequence: TGTGCCAGCAGTCCCCCACCCGGGACTAGCGGGAGGGATGAGCAGTTCTTC. Translated, it gives CASSPPPGTSGRDEQFF. This chain joins TRBV12-3 or TRBV12-4 and TRBJ2-1; TRBD2 aligns across 16 bases. Losses at the gene ends were 5 bases for V and 8 bases for J; bases not matched to a gene: 9. This CDR3 comprises 17 residues.

The rearrangement uses TRBV29-1 and TRBJ1-3, with D possibly being TRBD1 (6 bases). V gave up 6 bases and J gave up 0 bases, with 12 bases separating them. Germline V lookup: CDR1 SQVTM, CDR2 ANQGSEA. The CDR3 runs to 14 residues. In nucleotides, the CDR3 is TGCAGCGTGGGGGGCAGCTCCTCTGGAAACACCATATATTTT. Residues: CSVGGSSSGNTIYF.

This chain uses TRBV6-2 or TRBV6-3 with TRBJ2-1, with 9 bases fitting TRBD2. Germline CDR1 is MNHEY and CDR2 is SVGEGT. V trimming: 6 bases; J trimming: 0 bases; junction bases outside the gene matches: 9. This CDR3 spans 17 amino acids. In nucleotides, the CDR3 is TGTGCCAGCAGGACCACGGGACTAGCAGTCTCCTACAATGAGCAGTTCTTC. This encodes CASRTTGLAVSYNEQFF.

CDR3 region: CASSLHGSTDTQYF. The CDR3, as DNA: TGTGCCAGCAGCTTACACGGTTCCACAGATACGCAGTATTTT. This sequence joins TRBV7-8 and TRBJ2-3; no definite D call. The germline V gene has CDR1 SGHVS and CDR2 FQNEAQ. CDR3 length equals 14 residues. The V end lost 2 bases, the J end lost 2 bases, and 8 bases lay between the germline ends.

In this sample, this clonotype turned up a few times. The rearrangement joins TRBV18 to TRBJ1-1, with D unresolved. The CDR3 length is 15 residues. Germline CDR1 and CDR2: KGHSH and LQKENI. V was trimmed by 5 bases and J by 1 base, leaving 14 bases between them. The CDR3, as DNA: TGTGCCAGCTCATCCGGGTTTGGATCGAACACTGAAGCTTTCTTT. This sequence encodes CASSSGFGSNTEAFF.

This clonotype appeared a few times. The rearrangement joins TRBV3-1 to TRBJ2-6; D not certain. The CDR3 totals 15 residues. The germline V gene encodes CDR1 LGHDT and CDR2 YNNKEL (reference sequence). With 3 bases removed from V and 2 bases from J, the gap between germline ends came to 8 bases. Here the CDR3 reads CASSQQVPGANVLTF. CDR3 coding DNA: TGTGCCAGCAGCCAGCAAGTACCTGGGGCCAACGTCCTGACTTTC.

In its sample, this clonotype was seen a few times. V usage is TRBV12-3 or TRBV12-4 and J usage is TRBJ2-1, with TRBD2 matching over 10 bases. This CDR3 has 12 residues. V lost 5 bases and J lost 12; bases outside the gene matches: 4. CDR3 bases: TGTGCCAGCAGTCCTAGCGGGGGTAGGCAGTTCTTC. Amino acids: CASSPSGGRQFF.

The chain joins TRBV5-8 to TRBJ1-5; no clear D. Germline assignment: CDR1 SGHTS and CDR2 YDEGEE. Trimming cost V 0 bases and J 0 bases, with 4 bases left between them. This CDR3 has 14 amino acids. CDR3 region: CASSLVLSNQPQHF. The CDR3 bases are TGTGCCAGCAGCTTGGTCCTTAGCAATCAGCCCCAGCATTTT. The full variable domain, in which reference TRBV5-8 and TRBJ1-5 provide the parts outside the CDR3, is EAGVTQSPTHLIKTRGQQATLRCSPISGHTSVYWYQQALGLGLQFLLWYDEGEERNRGNFPPRFSGRQFPNYSSELNVNALELEDSALYLCASSLVLSNQPQHFGDGTRLSIL.

In its sample, this clonotype was seen a few times. This chain links TRBV5-1 with TRBJ2-1; D gene unclear. The germline gives CDR1 SGHRS, CDR2 YFSETQ. The germline V and J ends were trimmed by 4 bases and 10 bases, with 18 bases remaining between them. The CDR3 is 14 amino acids. The CDR3, as DNA: TGCGCCAGCAGCCGTTTTCCAATAGACGGGGAGCAGTTCTTC. Translated, it gives CASSRFPIDGEQFF.